What follows are 17 T cell receptor beta chains derived from one specimen sequenced in a study of CD8 T cells in ankylosing spondylitis (dated by TCRdb to the late 2010s). Broad study findings and their caveats: Blood from ankylosing spondylitis patients appeared to be characterized by a TCR beta motif composed of several highly homologous amino acid variants.

Their cognate antigens are unknown. Receptor libraries were prepared by 5' RACE. Sequencing was performed on an Illumina HiSeq 2500. Clones were called with MiXCR by TCRdb after fastp trimmed the public reads at Q25, and only in-frame beta chains were retained. Each CDR3 protein appears once, grouped with its most common genes and DNA. This sample lists 500,000 to 550,000 distinct CDR3 sequences; roughly 13% were detected once. The top ten constitute approximately 7% of the sample. What was sequenced was blood, either unsorted or a sorted T cell fraction (not recorded which). The receptors shown here come from a male donor with ankylosing spondylitis.

The chain links TRBV11-2 to TRBJ2-5; 9 nucleotides line up with TRBD1. This CDR3 has 14 residues. The germline CDR1 and CDR2 sequences are SGHAT and FQNNGV. V gave up 8 bases and J gave up 5 bases; unmatched junction bases: 9. CDR3: CASGEQGAWETQYF. DNA for the CDR3: TGTGCCAGCGGCGAACAGGGGGCTTGGGAGACCCAGTACTTC. The full variable domain, completed using reference TRBV11-2 and TRBJ2-5, is EAGVAQSPRYKIIEKRQSVAFWCNPISGHATLYWYQQILGQGPKLLIQFQNNGVVDDSQLPKDRFSAERLKGVDSTLKIQPAKLEDSAVYLCASGEQGAWETQYFGPGTRLLVL.

This clonotype occurred a few times. This chain links TRBV25-1 with TRBJ2-1; 9 nucleotides agree with TRBD2. The CDR3 length is 17 residues. Per germline, CDR1 MGHDK and CDR2 SYGVNS. Trimming took 9 bases from V and 0 from J; bases not matched to a gene: 12. This chain's CDR3 is CASSGLADSYSYNEQFF. The CDR3 DNA reads as TGTGCCAGTTCGGGACTAGCCGACTCTTACTCCTACAATGAGCAGTTCTTC.

This clonotype has just a few counts. The rearrangement links TRBV5-1 to TRBJ2-7; D unresolved. This CDR3 comprises 14 residues. The germline V gene has CDR1 SGHRS and CDR2 YFSETQ. V was clipped by 2 bases and J by 0 bases, with 9 bases between them. The CDR3 sequence is CASSFTTASYEQYF. As DNA, the CDR3 is TGCGCCAGCAGCTTCACCACGGCCTCCTACGAGCAGTACTTC.

This clonotype occurred many times. The rearrangement uses TRBV10-1 and TRBJ2-1, with TRBD1 as a possible D gene (5 bases). The CDR3 sequence is 15 residues long. The germline V gene has CDR1 WNHNN and CDR2 SYGVQD (reference sequence). V shed 2 bases and J shed 6 bases, with 14 bases lying between them. This chain's CDR3 is CASSETGAMVNEQFF. In DNA, the CDR3 is TGCGCCAGCAGTGAGACTGGGGCAATGGTCAATGAGCAGTTCTTC.

This clonotype was recorded a few times. The genes are TRBV7-2 and TRBJ1-4; TRBD1 matches 7 bases. The CDR3 covers 14 residues. V dropped 3 bases and J dropped 5; count of bases not matched to a gene: 3. CDR1 and CDR2 (germline): SGHTA, FQGNSA. CDR3 amino acids: CASSFQGENEKLFF. As DNA, the CDR3 is TGTGCCAGCAGCTTCCAGGGGGAAAATGAAAAACTGTTTTTT.

The chain links TRBV5-6 to TRBJ2-1; 8 bases map to TRBD2. The junction had 12 bases not matched to a gene; V was cut back by 4 bases and J by 0 bases. Germline assignment: CDR1 SGHDT and CDR2 YYEEEE. The CDR3 is made up of 18 amino acids. The chain's CDR3 is CASSPGGRTWSSYNEQFF. For the CDR3, the DNA is TGTGCCAGCAGCCCGGGGGGGCGGACCTGGAGCTCCTACAATGAGCAGTTCTTC.

A few counts support this clonotype. The V gene is TRBV20-1, the J gene TRBJ1-5; maybe TRBD1 (6 bases). CDR1 and CDR2 from the germline V gene are DFQATT and SNEGSKA (reference sequence). The CDR3 is 15 amino acids. V was pared by 6 bases and J by 6 bases, with 21 bases between. CDR3 coding DNA: TGCAGTGCAGGAGGGGGGCGGGGCTTGGGTCAGCCCCAGCATTTT. Translating gives CSAGGGRGLGQPQHF.

The V gene is TRBV4-1, the J gene TRBJ1-2; 7 positions agree with TRBD1. The ends lost 2 bases at V and 3 bases at J; junction bases unmatched: 21. In germline, CDR1 is MGHRA, CDR2 YSYEKL. The CDR3 extends over 20 amino acids. CDR3 amino acids: CASSQLGQPFRGSAHYGYTF. The DNA for the CDR3 is TGCGCCAGCAGCCAACTGGGACAGCCCTTCCGAGGGTCGGCACACTATGGCTACACCTTC.

This clonotype was seen a few times. The chain carries TRBV2 and TRBJ2-1, with 9 bases fitting TRBD1. Germline CDR1 reads SNHLY; CDR2 reads FYNNEI. The CDR3 loop spans 15 amino acids. V trimming: 3 bases; J trimming: 4 bases; junction bases outside the gene matches: 4. The CDR3 DNA reads as TGTGCCAGCAGTGAGGACAGGGGAAAGTACAATGAGCAGTTCTTC. Translating it yields CASSEDRGKYNEQFF.

This clonotype appeared many times. The chain employs TRBV12-3 or TRBV12-4 and TRBJ2-1, with 8 bases that match TRBD2. The ends lost 0 bases at V and 7 bases at J; junction bases unmatched: 5. This CDR3 is built from 15 residues. This CDR3 is CASSLAGLGGNEQFF. The CDR3 DNA reads TGTGCCAGCAGTTTAGCGGGACTAGGCGGGAATGAGCAGTTCTTC.

In its sample, this clonotype was seen many times. J is TRBJ1-6 and V is TRBV15; 7 positions match TRBD1. CDR1 and CDR2 (germline): LNHNV, YYDKDF (reference sequence). The CDR3 is 14 amino acids. Losses at the gene ends were 5 bases for V and 7 bases for J; bases not matched to a gene: 5. The CDR3 reads CATSGRQGNSPLHF. In DNA, the CDR3 is TGTGCCACCAGCGGACGACAGGGAAATTCACCCCTCCACTTT.

The chain carries TRBV4-2 and TRBJ2-2; D may be TRBD2 (5 bases). Germline V CDR1 and CDR2: LGHNA, YNFKEQ. This CDR3 is built from 16 residues. The V and J ends lost 5 bases and 4 bases respectively, with 17 bases between them. CDR3 coding DNA: TGTGCCAGCAGCTGGAAGGGAGAGCTCTCCACCGGGGAGCTGTTTTTT. It translates to CASSWKGELSTGELFF.

This clonotype was seen ten or more times. The rearrangement links TRBV6-6 to TRBJ2-3, with D tentatively TRBD1 (6 bases). Germline CDR1 reads MNHNY; CDR2 reads SVGAGI (reference sequence). Trimming cost V 9 bases and J 0 bases, with 10 bases left between them. The CDR3 has 13 residues. This chain's CDR3 is CASQGPSTDTQYF. Here the CDR3 DNA reads TGTGCCAGTCAGGGGCCCAGCACAGATACGCAGTATTTT.

The chain combines TRBV30 with TRBJ1-2; D may be TRBD1 (5 bases). V lost 2 bases and J lost 2, with 12 bases in between. CDR1 and CDR2 from the germline V gene are GTSNPN and SVGIG (reference sequence). CDR3 length: 14 residues. The CDR3 region is CAWSRGRQNYGYTF. CDR3 nucleotides: TGTGCCTGGAGTCGGGGCAGACAGAACTATGGCTACACCTTC.

This clonotype was counted a few times. The chain has TRBV5-1 and TRBJ1-6; weak D call: TRBD1 (5 bases). The CDR3 sequence is 14 residues long. CDR1 and CDR2 (germline): SGHRS, YFSETQ. V shed 1 base and J shed 7 bases, with 9 bases lying between them. The CDR3 bases are TGCGCCAGCAGCTTGAGCGGGGGGAATTCACCCCTCCACTTT. This translates into CASSLSGGNSPLHF.

This clonotype was detected ten times or more. This sequence joins TRBV12-3 or TRBV12-4 and TRBJ1-1; the match to TRBD1 covers 12 bases. The CDR3 contains 16 residues. J gave up 11 bases and V 8 bases, and 18 bases lay outside the gene matches. CDR3 sequence (DNA): TGTGCCAGCGGGACACCGGGACAGGGGGCTCCGATAGGGGCTTTCTTT. It translates to CASGTPGQGAPIGAFF.

This chain links TRBV12-3 or TRBV12-4 with TRBJ2-5; the match to TRBD2 covers 16 bases. The trim removed 5 bases at V and 5 bases at J, leaving 8 bases unmatched. CDR3 size: 17 residues. The CDR3 sequence: CASSDGTSGRASETQYF. The CDR3 region has the DNA TGTGCCAGCAGTGACGGGACTAGCGGGAGGGCCTCTGAGACCCAGTACTTC.